The 31 T cell receptor beta chains reported below all come from one sample, sequenced in a study of OX40 agonist ivuxolimab in advanced cancers. TCRdb keeps only in-frame clones here, not all; method: immunoSEQ multiplex PCR. Of about 75,000 clones detected, 70% to 90% appear once; the ten largest clones hold roughly 8%. This specimen was CD4+ or CD8+ T cells sorted from blood, taken in a trial of the OX40 agonist ivuxolimab. Every receptor here comes from an adult with an advanced solid tumor such as melanoma, head and neck, liver or kidney cancer.

As DNA, the CDR3 is TGTGCCAGCGGAAGGGACCGGGAGGGGACCCAGTACTTC. As protein: CASGRDREGTQYF. The chain has TRBV2 and TRBJ2-5, with 8 bases that match TRBD2. The length of the CDR3 is 13 residues. After removal of 8 bases from V and 7 bases from J, the junction contained 9 bases not matched to a gene. Germline V CDR1 and CDR2: SNHLY, FYNNEI.

The chain is built from TRBV7-3 and TRBJ2-3, with TRBD1 as a possible D gene (5 bases). The CDR3 has 15 residues. Trimming took 5 bases from V and 0 from J, leaving 12 bases between them. Germline V lookup: CDR1 SGHTA, CDR2 FQGTGA. The CDR3 is CASSPQGASTDTQYF. The CDR3 bases are TGTGCCAGCAGCCCCCAAGGGGCTAGCACAGATACGCAGTATTTT. Together with reference TRBV7-3 and TRBJ2-3, the CDR3 gives the full variable domain: GAGVSQTPSNKVTEKGKYVELRCDPISGHTALYWYRQSLGQGPEFLIYFQGTGAADDSGLPNDRFFAVRPEGSVSTLKIQRTERGDSAVYLCASSPQGASTDTQYFGPGTRLTVL.

This clone was counted once. J is TRBJ2-5 and V is TRBV4-3; D is possibly TRBD2 (5 bases). V lost 4 bases to trimming and J lost 6 bases, with 12 bases between them. The CDR3 runs to 13 residues. Germline-derived CDR1 and CDR2 are LGHNA and YSLEER. CDR3 sequence: CASSLRGGQTQYF. In DNA form, the CDR3 reads TGCGCCAGCAGCCTTCGGGGTGGTCAGACCCAGTACTTC.

The CDR3 DNA sequence: TGTGCCAGCAGCTTAGGGAGGTCCACCTCCGAGCAGTACTTC. Its protein product is CASSLGRSTSEQYF. The genes are TRBV11-3 and TRBJ2-5, with a weak D call TRBD2 (5 bases). The end of the DNA fits TRBJ2-7 better, so the J call may be wrong. The germline CDR1 and CDR2 sequences are SGHNT and YENEEA. This CDR3 comprises 14 residues.

The chain couples TRBV2 to TRBJ1-5, with 7 bases fitting TRBD1. The CDR3 contains 13 residues. After removal of 8 bases from V and 6 bases from J, the junction contained 7 bases not matched to a gene. Germline lookup yields CDR1 SNHLY and CDR2 FYNNEI. The CDR3 sequence: CASGQEGSQPQHF. CDR3 sequence (DNA): TGTGCCAGCGGACAGGAGGGGAGTCAGCCCCAGCATTTT.

This clone ranks as medium-sized. The V gene is TRBV28, the J gene TRBJ1-2, with D possibly matching TRBD1 (5 bases). The germline CDR1 and CDR2 sequences are MDHEN and SYDVKM. V was pared by 7 bases and J by 5 bases, with 14 bases between. The CDR3 runs to 13 residues. The CDR3 protein is CASTETDSYGYTF. CDR3 bases: TGTGCCAGCACCGAGACAGACTCGTATGGCTACACCTTC.

The chain joins TRBV27 to TRBJ2-3; TRBD1 might be the D (5 bases). This CDR3 is 15 amino acids long. V gave up 3 bases and J gave up 0 bases, with 10 bases separating them. Germline V gives CDR1 MNHEY, CDR2 SMNVEV (reference sequence). DNA of the CDR3: TGTGCCAGCAGTTTTAAGGGGCCTAGCACAGATACGCAGTATTTT. Translated: CASSFKGPSTDTQYF.

The genes are TRBV29-1 and TRBJ2-7, with D hard to call. The V and J ends lost 5 bases and 0 bases respectively, with 8 bases between them. Germline assignment: CDR1 SQVTM and CDR2 ANQGSEA. The CDR3 spans 12 residues. The CDR3 protein is CSVRDGSYEQYF. CDR3 coding DNA: TGCAGCGTTCGAGACGGCTCCTACGAGCAGTACTTC.

This chain uses TRBV6-5 with TRBJ2-7; 8 nucleotides align to TRBD2. CDR1 and CDR2 from the germline V gene are MNHEY and SVGAGI. J gave up 5 bases and V 6 bases, and 6 bases lay outside the gene matches. CDR3 size: 13 residues. For the CDR3, the DNA is TGTGCCAGCAGAACCGGGACTAGAGACGAGCAGTACTTC. This codes for CASRTGTRDEQYF.

This clone was observed once. The chain has TRBV5-4 and TRBJ2-5; D gene uncertain. The germline gives CDR1 SGHNT, CDR2 YYREEE (reference sequence). V was clipped by 2 bases and J by 1 base, with 9 bases between them. This CDR3 has 14 amino acids. CDR3 coding DNA: TGTGCCAGCAGCTTAGGGTACCTCCAAGAGACCCAGTACTTC. Residues: CASSLGYLQETQYF.

The CDR3 region has the DNA TGTGCCAGCAGCCCAGCGGGGGGATGGGAGACCCAGTACTTC. Protein sequence: CASSPAGGWETQYF. The genes are TRBV7-2 and TRBJ2-5; 9 nucleotides align to TRBD2. The CDR3 is 14 residues long. The trim removed 5 bases at V and 5 bases at J, leaving 6 bases unmatched. The germline CDR1 and CDR2 sequences are SGHTA and FQGNSA.

This clone came up once. The gene calls are TRBV27 and TRBJ2-7, with 15 bases lining up with TRBD2. The V gene end was trimmed by 6 bases and the J gene end by 3 bases; junction bases not matched to a gene: 6. Germline CDR1 is MNHEY and CDR2 is SMNVEV (reference sequence). CDR3 size: 16 residues. CDR3 residues: CASSRGLAGGYYEQYF. In DNA, the CDR3 is TGTGCCAGCAGCCGGGGACTAGCGGGGGGTTACTACGAGCAGTACTTC.

The CDR3 bases are TGTGCCAGCAGCCTCCGACAGGGGGCGGGCGGCTACACCTTC. It is translated as CASSLRQGAGGYTF. This rearrangement joins TRBV9 to TRBJ1-2; 10 nucleotides line up with TRBD1. The CDR3 runs to 14 residues. Germline assignment: CDR1 SGDLS and CDR2 YYNGEE. The V gene end was trimmed by 4 bases and the J gene end by 8 bases; junction bases not matched to a gene: 8.

The gene calls are TRBV5-4 and TRBJ2-3; weak D call: TRBD1 (5 bases). V was trimmed by 0 bases and J by 1 base, leaving 15 bases between them. CDR3 size: 17 residues. Germline V gene data show CDR1 as SGHNT and CDR2 as YYREEE (reference sequence). CDR3 region: CASSLARGATGTDTQYF. The CDR3 bases are TGTGCCAGCAGCTTGGCCCGTGGGGCAACGGGCACAGATACGCAGTATTTT.

This chain uses TRBV7-2 with TRBJ1-2, with D possibly being TRBD1 (5 bases). The germline gives CDR1 SGHTA, CDR2 FQGNSA. Trimming left V 8 bases short and J 2 bases short, with 9 bases between. The CDR3 extends over 12 amino acids. In DNA form, the CDR3 reads TGTGCCAGCGGCGGGACCAACTATGGCTACACCTTC. Protein sequence: CASGGTNYGYTF.

This chain connects TRBV27 to TRBJ2-5; a weak D match, TRBD2 (6 bases). Looked up from germline, CDR1 is MNHEY and CDR2 is SMNVEV (reference sequence). The CDR3 is 18 residues long. V was cut by 9 bases and J by 4 bases, with 30 bases left in between. CDR3: CASKSRGSSDSRGETQYF. In DNA form, the CDR3 reads TGTGCCAGTAAATCACGGGGGTCTAGCGACTCGAGGGGAGAGACCCAGTACTTC.

This clone was seen a single time. The V call is TRBV9, the J call TRBJ2-3, with a tentative D call TRBD2 (7 bases). Trimming took off 6 bases at V and 3 bases at J, with 17 bases between the two ends. Germline V gene lookup returns CDR1 SGDLS and CDR2 YYNGEE. CDR3 size: 15 residues. The CDR3 here is CASTLGGGRTDTQYF. The CDR3 coding sequence is TGTGCCAGCACCCTGGGGGGGGGCCGGACAGATACGCAGTATTTT.

The chain combines TRBV2 with TRBJ2-1, with 10 bases identical to TRBD2. The CDR3 extends over 16 amino acids. Germline-derived CDR1 and CDR2 are SNHLY and FYNNEI. After removal of 5 bases from V and 4 bases from J, the junction contained 8 bases not matched to a gene. The CDR3 nucleotides are TGTGCCAGCAGTAGCGGGAGGGCGGGAGGGTACAATGAGCAGTTCTTC. This gives the protein CASSSGRAGGYNEQFF. Combining the CDR3 with reference TRBV2 and TRBJ2-1 gives the whole variable domain EPEVTQTPSHQVTQMGQEVILRCVPISNHLYFYWYRQILGQKVEFLVSFYNNEISEKSEIFDDQFSVERPDGSNFTLKIRSTKLEDSAMYFCASSSGRAGGYNEQFFGPGTRLTVL.

This rearrangement joins TRBV5-4 to TRBJ1-1; D unresolved. The length of the CDR3 is 12 residues. Germline CDR1 reads SGHNT; CDR2 reads YYREEE (reference sequence). V lost 5 bases and J lost 0, with 5 bases in between. The CDR3 nucleotides read TGTGCCAGCAGTGGGCTGAACACTGAAGCTTTCTTT. Protein: CASSGLNTEAFF.

This rearrangement joins TRBV6-5 to TRBJ2-7; 7 bases line up with TRBD2. Germline CDR1 and CDR2: MNHEY and SVGAGI. The CDR3 has 14 amino acids. The J segment lost 6 bases and the V segment lost 0 bases, leaving 5 bases of the junction unmatched. CDR3 sequence: CASSYSKWGGEQYF. CDR3 DNA sequence: TGTGCCAGCAGTTACTCGAAATGGGGGGGCGAGCAGTACTTC.

The chain couples TRBV7-2 to TRBJ1-2; 7 nucleotides line up with TRBD1. CDR3 length equals 14 residues. After removal of 0 bases from V and 8 bases from J, the junction contained 6 bases not matched to a gene. Germline V lookup: CDR1 SGHTA, CDR2 FQGNSA. CDR3 nucleotide sequence: TGTGCCAGCAGCTTAGCAGCGACAGGGACCGGCTACACCTTC. It codes for CASSLAATGTGYTF.

The chain has TRBV9 and TRBJ1-4; D not certain. CDR1 SGDLS and CDR2 YYNGEE come from the germline V gene. The CDR3 runs 14 residues. Trimming pared 0 bases from V and 4 bases from J, leaving 7 bases between. CDR3 sequence: CASSVGSINEKLFF. The CDR3 DNA is TGTGCCAGCAGCGTAGGATCCATTAATGAAAAACTGTTTTTT. The entire variable domain, with the rest obtained from reference TRBV9 and TRBJ1-4, is as follows: DSGVTQTPKHLITATGQRVTLRCSPRSGDLSVYWYQQSLDQGLQFLIQYYNGEERAKGNILERFSAQQFPDLHSELNLSSLELGDSALYFCASSVGSINEKLFFGSGTQLSVL.

This chain joins TRBV11-2 and TRBJ2-1; no firm D call. V gave up 5 bases and J gave up 4 bases, with 9 bases separating them. CDR3 length equals 13 residues. Germline CDR1 SGHAT, CDR2 FQNNGV. The CDR3 loop reads CASSERPYNEQFF. The CDR3 DNA is TGTGCCAGCAGCGAGAGACCATACAATGAGCAGTTCTTC.

The V and J genes are TRBV18 and TRBJ2-7; TRBD2 matches at 10 bases. The CDR3 is made up of 14 amino acids. CDR1 and CDR2 (germline): KGHSH, LQKENI. V dropped 2 bases and J dropped 6; count of bases not matched to a gene: 4. Here the CDR3 DNA reads TGTGCCAGCTCACCATTGGGGACTAGCGCCGAGCAGTACTTC. This codes for CASSPLGTSAEQYF.

The genes are TRBV5-6 and TRBJ1-1, with a tentative D call TRBD1 (5 bases). Trimming left V 4 bases short and J 6 bases short, with 19 bases between. The CDR3 has 15 residues. Germline V gives CDR1 SGHDT, CDR2 YYEEEE. As DNA, the CDR3 is TGTGCCAGCAGCCCTGGACCGAGACAGTACCCTGAAGCTTTCTTT. This translates into CASSPGPRQYPEAFF.

The rearrangement uses TRBV20-1 and TRBJ2-7, with D unresolved. CDR1 and CDR2 from the germline V gene are DFQATT and SNEGSKA (reference sequence). CDR3 size: 11 residues. V lost 0 bases to trimming and J lost 4 bases, with 4 bases between them. In DNA form, the CDR3 reads TGCAGTGCTAGAGATAAGTACGAGCAGTACTTC. As protein: CSARDKYEQYF.

The chain carries TRBV4-2 and TRBJ2-7; 8 nucleotides agree with TRBD1. V trimming: 6 bases; J trimming: 0 bases; junction bases outside the gene matches: 13. The germline CDR1 and CDR2 sequences are LGHNA and YNFKEQ. The CDR3 spans 17 residues. The CDR3 is CASSWATGTGNSYEQYF. CDR3 nucleotide sequence: TGTGCCAGCAGTTGGGCTACCGGGACAGGAAACTCCTACGAGCAGTACTTC.

This clone was seen once. This chain uses TRBV10-3 with TRBJ1-5; a weak D match, TRBD1 (6 bases). V was shortened by 10 bases and J by 7 bases, with 20 bases between the two germline ends. The germline gives CDR1 ENHRY, CDR2 SYGVKD. The CDR3 runs to 14 residues. The CDR3 loop is CATGGAGVEQPQHF. As DNA, the CDR3 is TGTGCCACCGGTGGAGCAGGGGTCGAGCAGCCCCAGCATTTT.

The V gene is TRBV5-4, the J gene TRBJ1-4; TRBD1 matches 9 bases. The CDR3 runs 16 residues. Unmatched junction bases numbered 12, after V lost 4 bases and J lost 8 bases. Germline V gene data show CDR1 as SGHNT and CDR2 as YYREEE (reference sequence). DNA for the CDR3: TGTGCCAGCAGCGATGCCGGGACAGGGCGATTCGAAAAACTGTTTTTT. It codes for CASSDAGTGRFEKLFF. Based on the CDR3 plus reference TRBV5-4 and TRBJ1-4, the full variable domain is ETGVTQSPTHLIKTRGQQVTLRCSSQSGHNTVSWYQQALGQGPQFIFQYYREEENGRGNFPPRFSGLQFPNYSSELNVNALELDDSALYLCASSDAGTGRFEKLFFGSGTQLSVL.

CDR3: CSGSDDRYGYTF. CDR3 nucleotide sequence: TGCAGCGGGAGCGACGACCGGTATGGCTACACCTTC. The J gene is TRBJ1-2, the V gene TRBV29-1; no definite D call. In germline, CDR1 is SQVTM, CDR2 ANQGSEA. Trimming stripped 7 bases from V and 5 bases from J, with 14 bases between. There are 12 residues in the CDR3.

The chain is built from TRBV7-3 and TRBJ2-3; 10 bases match TRBD2. Germline V lookup: CDR1 SGHTA, CDR2 FQGTGA. CDR3 size: 14 residues. V lost 6 bases and J lost 4; bases outside the gene matches: 4. This CDR3 reads CASRPSGGSDTQYF. The CDR3 DNA reads as TGTGCCAGCAGACCTAGCGGGGGCTCAGATACGCAGTATTTT.